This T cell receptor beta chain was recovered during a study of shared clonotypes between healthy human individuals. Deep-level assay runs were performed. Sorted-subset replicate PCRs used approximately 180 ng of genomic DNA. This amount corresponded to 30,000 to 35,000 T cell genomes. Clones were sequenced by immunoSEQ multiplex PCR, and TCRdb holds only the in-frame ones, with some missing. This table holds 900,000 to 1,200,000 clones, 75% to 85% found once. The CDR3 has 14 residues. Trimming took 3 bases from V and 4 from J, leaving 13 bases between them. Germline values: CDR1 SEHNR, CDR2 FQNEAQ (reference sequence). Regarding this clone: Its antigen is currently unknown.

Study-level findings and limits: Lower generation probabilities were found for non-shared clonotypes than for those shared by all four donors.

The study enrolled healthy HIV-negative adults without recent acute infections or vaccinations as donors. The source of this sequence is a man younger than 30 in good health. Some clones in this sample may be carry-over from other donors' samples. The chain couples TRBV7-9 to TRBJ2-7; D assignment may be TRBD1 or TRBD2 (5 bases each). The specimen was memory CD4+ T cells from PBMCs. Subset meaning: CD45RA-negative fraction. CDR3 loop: CASSLGRTGYEQYF. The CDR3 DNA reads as TGTGCCAGCAGCTTGGGACGGACCGGGTACGAGCAGTACTTC.